This TCR delta chain emerged from a study of gamma-delta chains in newborns, infants, children. About the research overall: Polyclonal expansion of innate γδ T cells after birth follows microbial exposure.

V shed 0 bases and J 2 bases; nucleotides not matched to a gene: 6. The CDR3 totals 20 residues. CDR1 is GEAIGNYY, CDR2 EKD, per germline. TCRdb reprocessed the reads through CATT. The table has over a thousand delta-chain clones, approximately 2.3% seen once. This clone has a handful of counts. A much larger clone differs by one base, so this may be a read error. The source material was blood. This receptor was identified in a child in good health. The rearrangement uses TRDV2 and TRDJ3; 13 nucleotides line up with TRDD3. The DNA of the CDR3 is TGTGCCTGTGACACCGTTACTGGGGGATACGGCCCCTGGGACACCCGACAGATGTTTTTC. The encoded protein is CACDTVTGGYGPWDTRQMFF.